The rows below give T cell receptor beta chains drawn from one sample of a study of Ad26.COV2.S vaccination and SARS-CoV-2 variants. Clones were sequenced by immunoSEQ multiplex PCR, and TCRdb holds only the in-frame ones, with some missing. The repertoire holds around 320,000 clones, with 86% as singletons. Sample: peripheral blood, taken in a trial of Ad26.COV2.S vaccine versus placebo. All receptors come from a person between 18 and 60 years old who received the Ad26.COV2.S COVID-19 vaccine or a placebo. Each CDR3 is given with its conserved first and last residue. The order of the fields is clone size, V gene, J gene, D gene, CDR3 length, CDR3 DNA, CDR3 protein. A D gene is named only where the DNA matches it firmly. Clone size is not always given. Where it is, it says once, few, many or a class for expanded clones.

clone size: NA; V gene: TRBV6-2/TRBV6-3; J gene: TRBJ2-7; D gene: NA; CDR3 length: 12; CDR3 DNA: TGTGCCAGCAGCGGGCCGTGGGAAGAGCAGTACTTC; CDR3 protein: CASSGPWEEQYF
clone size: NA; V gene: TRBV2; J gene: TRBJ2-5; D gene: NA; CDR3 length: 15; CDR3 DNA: TGTGCCAGCAGTCCCTGGGGGGGCAGGGGAGAGACCCAGTACTTC; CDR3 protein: CASSPWGGRGETQYF
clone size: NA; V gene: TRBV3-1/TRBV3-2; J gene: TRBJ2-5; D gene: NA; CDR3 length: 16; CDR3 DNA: TGTGCCAGCAGGAGAGGCAAAATTACGGACCAGGAGACCCAGTACTTC; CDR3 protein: CASRRGKITDQETQYF
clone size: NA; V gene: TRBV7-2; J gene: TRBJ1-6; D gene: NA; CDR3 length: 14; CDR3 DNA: TGTGCCAGCAGCTTGGACAGTTTTATTTCACCCCTCCACTTT; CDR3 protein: CASSLDSFISPLHF
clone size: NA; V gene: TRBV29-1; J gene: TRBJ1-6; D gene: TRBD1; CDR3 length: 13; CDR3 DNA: TGCAGCGAACCGGACAGGGATAATTCACCCCTCCACTTT; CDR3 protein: CSEPDRDNSPLHF
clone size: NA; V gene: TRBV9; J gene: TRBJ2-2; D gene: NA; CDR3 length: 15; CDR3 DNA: TGTGCCAGCAGCGTAGGACTGGCGAACACCGGGGAGCTGTTTTTT; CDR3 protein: CASSVGLANTGELFF
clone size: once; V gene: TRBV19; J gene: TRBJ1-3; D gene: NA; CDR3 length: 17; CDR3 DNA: TGTGCCAGTAAGTCGATGAGCACGCCAGTACTCGGAAACACCATATATTTT; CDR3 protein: CASKSMSTPVLGNTIYF
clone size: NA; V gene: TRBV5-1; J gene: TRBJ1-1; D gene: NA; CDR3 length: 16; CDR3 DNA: TGCGCCAGCAGCTTGGTCGGGGGACCCATGAACACTGAAGCTTTCTTT; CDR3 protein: CASSLVGGPMNTEAFF
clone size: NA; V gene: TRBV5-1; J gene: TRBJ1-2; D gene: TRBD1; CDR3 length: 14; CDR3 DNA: TGCGCCAGCAGCGTCAACAGGGGTGGAGATGGCTACACCTTC; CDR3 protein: CASSVNRGGDGYTF
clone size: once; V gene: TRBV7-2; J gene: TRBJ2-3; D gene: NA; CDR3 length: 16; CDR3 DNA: TGTGCCAGCAGCCAGACTCGGCGAGCGGGCGGAGATACGCAGTATTTT; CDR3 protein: CASSQTRRAGGDTQYF
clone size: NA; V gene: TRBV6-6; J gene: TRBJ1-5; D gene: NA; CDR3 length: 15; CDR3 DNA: TGTGCCAGCAGGTTCGGGGGGGGAATCGAGGAGCCCCAGCATTTT; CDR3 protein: CASRFGGGIEEPQHF
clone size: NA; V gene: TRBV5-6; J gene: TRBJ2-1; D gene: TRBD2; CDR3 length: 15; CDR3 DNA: TGTGCCAGCAGTTTTGGACTAGCGGGAGCATTAGAGCAGTTCTTC; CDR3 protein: CASSFGLAGALEQFF
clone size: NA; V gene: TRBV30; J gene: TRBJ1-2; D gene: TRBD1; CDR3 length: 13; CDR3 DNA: TGTGCCTGGAGCCCGGGACAGGGAAGCGGCTACACCTTC; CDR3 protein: CAWSPGQGSGYTF
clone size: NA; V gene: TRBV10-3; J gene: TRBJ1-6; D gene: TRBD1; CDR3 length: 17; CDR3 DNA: TGTGCCATCAGTGGGGGGACAGGGGGCTCCTATAATTCACCCCTCCACTTT; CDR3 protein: CAISGGTGGSYNSPLHF
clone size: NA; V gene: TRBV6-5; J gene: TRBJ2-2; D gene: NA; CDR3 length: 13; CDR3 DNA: TGTGCCAGCAAGACAGTATCCACCGGGGAGCTGTTTTTT; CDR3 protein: CASKTVSTGELFF
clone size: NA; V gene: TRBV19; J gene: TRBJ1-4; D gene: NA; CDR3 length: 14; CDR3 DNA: TGTGCCAGTAGTCAGCCGGGGAAGGAAGAAAAACTGTTTTTT; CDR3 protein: CASSQPGKEEKLFF
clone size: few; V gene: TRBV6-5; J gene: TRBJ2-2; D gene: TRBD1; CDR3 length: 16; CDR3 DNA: TGTGCCAGCAGTTACCTACAGGGGTGGAGCACCGGGGAGCTGTTTTTT; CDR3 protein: CASSYLQGWSTGELFF
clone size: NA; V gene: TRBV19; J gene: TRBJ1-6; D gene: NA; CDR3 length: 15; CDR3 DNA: TGTGCCAGTCGCCCCCGGGCTTGGGATAATTCACCCCTCCACTTT; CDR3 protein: CASRPRAWDNSPLHF
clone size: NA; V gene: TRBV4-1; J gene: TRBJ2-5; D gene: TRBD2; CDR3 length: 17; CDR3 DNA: TGCGCCAGCAGCCAACGCCCTGTAGCGGGGACTCAAGAGACCCAGTACTTC; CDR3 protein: CASSQRPVAGTQETQYF
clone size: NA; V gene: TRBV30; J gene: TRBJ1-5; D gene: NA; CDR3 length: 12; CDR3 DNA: TGTGCCTGGAGTGTGTGGGGTCAGCCCCAGCATTTT; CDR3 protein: CAWSVWGQPQHF
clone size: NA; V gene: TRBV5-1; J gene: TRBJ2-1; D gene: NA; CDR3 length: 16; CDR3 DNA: TGCGCCAGCAGCTTGGAAGGGACACCTAACTACAATGAGCAGTTCTTC; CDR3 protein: CASSLEGTPNYNEQFF
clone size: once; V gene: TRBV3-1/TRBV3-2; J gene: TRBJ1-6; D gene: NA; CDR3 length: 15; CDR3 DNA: TGTGCCAGCAGCCAAGGGATAGGATCTAATTCACCCCTCCACTTT; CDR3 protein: CASSQGIGSNSPLHF
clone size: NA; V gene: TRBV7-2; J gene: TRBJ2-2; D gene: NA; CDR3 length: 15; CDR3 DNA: TGTGCCAGCAGCCACCGACGGGGTAACACCGGGGAGCTGTTTTTT; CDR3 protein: CASSHRRGNTGELFF
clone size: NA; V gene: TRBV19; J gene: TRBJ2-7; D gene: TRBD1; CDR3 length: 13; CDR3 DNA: TGTGCCAGTAGTATGGGGACAGGCGACGAGCAGTACTTC; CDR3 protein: CASSMGTGDEQYF
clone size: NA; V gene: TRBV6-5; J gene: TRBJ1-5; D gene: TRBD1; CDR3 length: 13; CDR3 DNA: TGTGCCAGCAGAAGACAGGGGGATCAGCCCCAGCATTTT; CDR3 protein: CASRRQGDQPQHF
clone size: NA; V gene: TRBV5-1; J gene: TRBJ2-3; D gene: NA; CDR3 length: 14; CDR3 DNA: TGCGCCAGCAGGGCGCGGGTGAGCACAGATACGCAGTATTTT; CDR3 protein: CASRARVSTDTQYF
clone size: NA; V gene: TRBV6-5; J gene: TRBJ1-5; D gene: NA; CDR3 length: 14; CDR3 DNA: TGTGCCAGCAGAGGACAGTCTAGCAATCAGCCCCAGCATTTT; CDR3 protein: CASRGQSSNQPQHF